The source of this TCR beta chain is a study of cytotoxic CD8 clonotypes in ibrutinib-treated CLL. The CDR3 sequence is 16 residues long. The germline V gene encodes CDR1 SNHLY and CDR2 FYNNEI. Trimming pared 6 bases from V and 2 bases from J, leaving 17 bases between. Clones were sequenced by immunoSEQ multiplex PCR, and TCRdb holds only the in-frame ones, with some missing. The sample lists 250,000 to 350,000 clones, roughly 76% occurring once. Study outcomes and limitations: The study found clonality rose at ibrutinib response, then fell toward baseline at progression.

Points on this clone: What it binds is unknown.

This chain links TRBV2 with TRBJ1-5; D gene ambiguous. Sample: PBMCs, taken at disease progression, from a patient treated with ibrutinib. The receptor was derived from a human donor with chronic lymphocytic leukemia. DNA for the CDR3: TGTGCCAGCAGATTCGGTGCATCGAGGGGCAATCAGCCCCAGCATTTT. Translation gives CASRFGASRGNQPQHF. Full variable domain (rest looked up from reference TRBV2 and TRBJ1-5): EPEVTQTPSHQVTQMGQEVILRCVPISNHLYFYWYRQILGQKVEFLVSFYNNEISEKSEIFDDQFSVERPDGSNFTLKIRSTKLEDSAMYFCASRFGASRGNQPQHFGDGTRLSIL.